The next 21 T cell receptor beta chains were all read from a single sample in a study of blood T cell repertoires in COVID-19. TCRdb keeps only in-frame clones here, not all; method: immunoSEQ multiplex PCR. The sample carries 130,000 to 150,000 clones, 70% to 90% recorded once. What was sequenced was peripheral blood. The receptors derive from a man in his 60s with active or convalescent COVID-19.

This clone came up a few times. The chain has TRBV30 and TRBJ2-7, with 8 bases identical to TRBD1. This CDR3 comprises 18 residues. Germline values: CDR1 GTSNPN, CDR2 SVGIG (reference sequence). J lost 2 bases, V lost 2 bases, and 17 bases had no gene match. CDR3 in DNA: TGTGCCTGGAGTCCTTATGTAAACCTGGGACAGGTCCCCTACGAGCAGTACTTC. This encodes CAWSPYVNLGQVPYEQYF.

The CDR3 coding sequence is TGTGCCAGTAGTATAGTCAGGGGGGTCCCCAAGGATCAGCCCCAGCATTTT. This codes for CASSIVRGVPKDQPQHF. The chain joins TRBV19 to TRBJ1-5; 7 nucleotides match TRBD1. Germline loops: CDR1 LNHDA, CDR2 SQIVND (reference sequence). The CDR3 runs 17 residues. J was trimmed by 5 bases and V by 1 base; bases with no gene match: 11.

The CDR3 here is CASSKGLAQTYEQYF. CDR3 in DNA: TGTGCCAGTAGTAAGGGACTAGCGCAAACCTACGAGCAGTACTTC. This chain connects TRBV19 to TRBJ2-7, with 10 bases matching TRBD2. Germline CDR1 is LNHDA and CDR2 is SQIVND (reference sequence). V gave up 4 bases and J gave up 2 bases; unmatched junction bases: 5. There are 15 residues in the CDR3. Complete variable domain (other parts from reference TRBV19 and TRBJ2-7): DGGITQSPKYLFRKEGQNVTLSCEQNLNHDAMYWYRQDPGQGLRLIYYSQIVNDFQKGDIAEGYSVSREKKESFPLTVTSAQKNPTAFYLCASSKGLAQTYEQYFGPGTRLTVT.

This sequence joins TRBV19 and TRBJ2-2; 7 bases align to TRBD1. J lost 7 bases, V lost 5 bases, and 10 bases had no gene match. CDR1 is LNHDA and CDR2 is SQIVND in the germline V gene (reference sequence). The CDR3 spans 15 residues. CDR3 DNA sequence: TGTGCCAGTAGTTCTTGGACAGGAACGGGCGGGGAGCTGTTTTTT. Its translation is CASSSWTGTGGELFF. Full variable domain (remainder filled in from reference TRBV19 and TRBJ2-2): DGGITQSPKYLFRKEGQNVTLSCEQNLNHDAMYWYRQDPGQGLRLIYYSQIVNDFQKGDIAEGYSVSREKKESFPLTVTSAQKNPTAFYLCASSSWTGTGGELFFGEGSRLTVL.

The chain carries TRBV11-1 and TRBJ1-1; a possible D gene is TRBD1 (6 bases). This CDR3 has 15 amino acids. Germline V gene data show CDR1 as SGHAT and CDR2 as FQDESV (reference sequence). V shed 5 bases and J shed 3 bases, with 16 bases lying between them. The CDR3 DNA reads TGTGCCAGCAGCCCTTCATACAGGGAAGACACTGAAGCTTTCTTT. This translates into CASSPSYREDTEAFF.

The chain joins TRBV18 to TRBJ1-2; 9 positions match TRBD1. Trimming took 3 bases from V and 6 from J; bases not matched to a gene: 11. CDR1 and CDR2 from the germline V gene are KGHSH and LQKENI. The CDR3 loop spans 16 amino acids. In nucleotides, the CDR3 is TGTGCCAGCTCACCCGGACAGGGGACGATCGTAGATGGCTACACCTTC. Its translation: CASSPGQGTIVDGYTF.

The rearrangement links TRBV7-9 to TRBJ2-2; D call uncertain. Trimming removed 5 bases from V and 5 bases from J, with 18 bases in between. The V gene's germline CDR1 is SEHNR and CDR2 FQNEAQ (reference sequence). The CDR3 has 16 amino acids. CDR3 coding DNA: TGTGCCAGCAGCGCCCGCTCGAGAGGTAGTACCGGGGAGCTGTTTTTT. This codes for CASSARSRGSTGELFF.

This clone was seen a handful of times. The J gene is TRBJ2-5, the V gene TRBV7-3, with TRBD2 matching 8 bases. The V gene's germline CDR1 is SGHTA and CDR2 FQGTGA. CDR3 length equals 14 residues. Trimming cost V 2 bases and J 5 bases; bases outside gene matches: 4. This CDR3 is CASSLDSSGETQYF. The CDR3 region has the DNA TGTGCCAGCAGCTTAGACTCTAGCGGGGAGACCCAGTACTTC.

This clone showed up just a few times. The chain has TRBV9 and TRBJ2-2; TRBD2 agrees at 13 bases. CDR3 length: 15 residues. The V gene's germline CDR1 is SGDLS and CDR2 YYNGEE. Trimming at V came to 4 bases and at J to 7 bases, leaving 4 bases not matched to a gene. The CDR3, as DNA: TGTGCCAGCAGCCCTAGGACTAGCGGGAGCGGGGAGCTGTTTTTT. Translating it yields CASSPRTSGSGELFF.

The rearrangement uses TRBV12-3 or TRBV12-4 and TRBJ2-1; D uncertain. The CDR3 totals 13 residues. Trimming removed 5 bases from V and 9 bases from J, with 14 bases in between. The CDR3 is CASSPGSRGEQFF. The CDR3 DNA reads TGTGCCAGCAGTCCCGGGTCCCGAGGTGAGCAGTTCTTC.

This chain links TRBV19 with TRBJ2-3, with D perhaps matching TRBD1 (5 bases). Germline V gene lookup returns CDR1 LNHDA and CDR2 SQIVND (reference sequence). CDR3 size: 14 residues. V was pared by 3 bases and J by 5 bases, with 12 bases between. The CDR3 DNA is TGTGCCAGTAGTATTCTACAGGATTTAGATACGCAGTATTTT. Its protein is CASSILQDLDTQYF.

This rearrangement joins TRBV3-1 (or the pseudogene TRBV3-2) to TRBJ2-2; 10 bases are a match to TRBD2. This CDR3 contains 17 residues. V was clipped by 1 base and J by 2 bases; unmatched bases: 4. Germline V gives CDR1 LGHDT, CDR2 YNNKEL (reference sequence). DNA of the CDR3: TGTGCCAGCAGCCAAGCGGGACTAGCGACCAACACCGGGGAGCTGTTTTTT. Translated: CASSQAGLATNTGELFF.

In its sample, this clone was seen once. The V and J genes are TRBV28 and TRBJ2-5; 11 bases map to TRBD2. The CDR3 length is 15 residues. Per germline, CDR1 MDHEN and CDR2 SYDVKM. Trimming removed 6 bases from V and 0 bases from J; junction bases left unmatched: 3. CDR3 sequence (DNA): TGTGCCAGCAGCGGGACTAGCGGTTACCAAGAGACCCAGTACTTC. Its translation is CASSGTSGYQETQYF.

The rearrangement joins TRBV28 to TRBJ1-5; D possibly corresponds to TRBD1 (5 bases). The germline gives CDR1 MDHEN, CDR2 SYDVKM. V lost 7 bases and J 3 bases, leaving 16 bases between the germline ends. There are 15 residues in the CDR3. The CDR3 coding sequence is TGTGCCAGCACCATGGGGGGGGTCTCCAATCAGCCCCAGCATTTT. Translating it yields CASTMGGVSNQPQHF.

The CDR3 is CASSFLAGGPRTDTQYF. The CDR3 DNA reads TGCGCCAGCAGCTTCCTAGCGGGAGGGCCCCGCACAGATACGCAGTATTTT. The chain couples TRBV5-1 to TRBJ2-3; TRBD2 matches 12 bases. J was trimmed by 1 base and V by 2 bases; bases with no gene match: 5. CDR1 and CDR2 (germline): SGHRS, YFSETQ. This CDR3 comprises 17 residues.

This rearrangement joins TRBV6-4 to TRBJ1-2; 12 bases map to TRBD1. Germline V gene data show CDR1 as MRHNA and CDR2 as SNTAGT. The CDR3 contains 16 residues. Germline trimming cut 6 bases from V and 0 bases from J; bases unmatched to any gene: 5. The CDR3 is CASSGTGGGTNYGYTF. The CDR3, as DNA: TGTGCCAGCAGCGGGACAGGGGGCGGAACTAACTATGGCTACACCTTC.

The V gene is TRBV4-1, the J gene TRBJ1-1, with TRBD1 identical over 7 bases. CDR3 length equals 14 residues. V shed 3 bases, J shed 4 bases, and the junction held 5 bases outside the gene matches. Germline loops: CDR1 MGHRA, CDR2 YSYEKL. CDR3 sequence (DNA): TGCGCCAGCAGCCATGTGGACAGGCCCACTGAAGCTTTCTTT. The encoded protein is CASSHVDRPTEAFF.

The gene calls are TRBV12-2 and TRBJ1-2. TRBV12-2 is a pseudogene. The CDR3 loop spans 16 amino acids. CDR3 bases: TGTGCAAGTCGCTTAGCGCGGGTCTTGTGTTACTATGGCTACACCTTC. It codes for CASRLARVLCYYGYTF.

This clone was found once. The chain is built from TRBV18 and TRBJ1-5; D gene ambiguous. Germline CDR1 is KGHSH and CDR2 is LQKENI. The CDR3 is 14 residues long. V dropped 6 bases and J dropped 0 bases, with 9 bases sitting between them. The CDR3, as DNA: TGTGCCAGCTCGCCGGGGTATAGCAATCAGCCCCAGCATTTT. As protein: CASSPGYSNQPQHF.

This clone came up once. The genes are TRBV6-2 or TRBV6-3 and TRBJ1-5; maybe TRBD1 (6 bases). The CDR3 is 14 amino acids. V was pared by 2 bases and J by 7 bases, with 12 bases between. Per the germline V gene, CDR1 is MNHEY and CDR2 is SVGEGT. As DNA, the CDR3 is TGTGCCAGCAGTTACCCCGGAGACAGGCAGCCCCAGCATTTT. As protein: CASSYPGDRQPQHF.

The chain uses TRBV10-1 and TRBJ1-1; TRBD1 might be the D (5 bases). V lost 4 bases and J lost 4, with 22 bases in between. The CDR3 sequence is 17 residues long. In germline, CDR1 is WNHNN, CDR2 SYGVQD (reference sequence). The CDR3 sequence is CASSVAGHSEARTEAFF. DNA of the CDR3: TGCGCCAGCAGTGTGGCAGGACATAGTGAGGCGCGCACTGAAGCTTTCTTT.